The sequence of this T cell receptor (beta chain) was determined in a study of blood T cell repertoires in COVID-19. Study in general: Donors in the United States, Italy and Spain gave samples during acute or convalescent COVID-19. In each case, the material was cDNA or gDNA derived from T cells, B-cell-depleted T cells, or PBMCs.

With V trimmed by 2 bases and J by 15 bases, 3 bases remained unmatched. The CDR3 length is 12 residues. Germline loops: CDR1 LGHDT, CDR2 YNNKEL (reference sequence). Generated by immunoSEQ multiplex PCR, the TCRdb table keeps only in-frame clones and is missing some. The sample includes roughly 70,000 clones, 75% to 95% of them seen just once. This chain joins TRBV3-1 (or the pseudogene TRBV3-2) and TRBJ2-1; 11 bases match TRBD2. The sample consisted of peripheral blood. This TCR derives from a human donor with active COVID-19. The donor label of this sample is uncertain. In DNA form, the CDR3 reads TGTGCCAGCAGCCAACAACTAGCGGGAGTGTTCTTC. Its translation is CASSQQLAGVFF.